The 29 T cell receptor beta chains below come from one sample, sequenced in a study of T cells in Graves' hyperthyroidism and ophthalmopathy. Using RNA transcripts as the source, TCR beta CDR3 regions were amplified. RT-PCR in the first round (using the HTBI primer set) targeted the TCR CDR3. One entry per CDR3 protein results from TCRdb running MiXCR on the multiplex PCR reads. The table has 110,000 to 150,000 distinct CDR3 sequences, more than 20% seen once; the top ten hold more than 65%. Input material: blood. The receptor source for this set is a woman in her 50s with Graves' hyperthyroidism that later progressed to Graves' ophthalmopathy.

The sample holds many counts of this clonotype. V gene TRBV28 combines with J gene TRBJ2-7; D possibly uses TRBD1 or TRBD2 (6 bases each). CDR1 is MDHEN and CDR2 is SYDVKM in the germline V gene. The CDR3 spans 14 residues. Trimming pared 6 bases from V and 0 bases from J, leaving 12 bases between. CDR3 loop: CASSGGRFSYEQYF. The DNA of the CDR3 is TGTGCCAGCAGCGGGGGCAGGTTCTCCTACGAGCAGTACTTC.

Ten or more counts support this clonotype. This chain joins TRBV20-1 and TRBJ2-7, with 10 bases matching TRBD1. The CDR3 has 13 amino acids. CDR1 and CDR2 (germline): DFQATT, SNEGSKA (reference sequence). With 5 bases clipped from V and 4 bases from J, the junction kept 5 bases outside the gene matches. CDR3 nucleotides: TGCAGTGCTTCGACAGGGGGCGGGTACGAGCAGTACTTC. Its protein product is CSASTGGGYEQYF.

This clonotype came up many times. CDR3 nucleotides: TGTGCCAGCTCACGGCAGGGGGATAGGGGCAACGAGCAGTACTTC. Amino acids: CASSRQGDRGNEQYF. The genes are TRBV18 and TRBJ2-7, with 7 positions matching TRBD1. The V and J ends lost 4 bases and 5 bases, in that order; junction bases with no gene match: 11. Germline CDR1 and CDR2: KGHSH and LQKENI. The CDR3 is made up of 15 amino acids.

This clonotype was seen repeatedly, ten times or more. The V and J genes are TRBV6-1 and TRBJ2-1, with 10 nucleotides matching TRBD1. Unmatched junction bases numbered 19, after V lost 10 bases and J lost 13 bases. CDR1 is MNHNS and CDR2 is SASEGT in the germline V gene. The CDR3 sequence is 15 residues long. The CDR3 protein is CATLRETGGAGVQFF. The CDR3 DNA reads TGTGCCACCTTGAGGGAGACAGGGGGCGCGGGTGTCCAGTTCTTC.

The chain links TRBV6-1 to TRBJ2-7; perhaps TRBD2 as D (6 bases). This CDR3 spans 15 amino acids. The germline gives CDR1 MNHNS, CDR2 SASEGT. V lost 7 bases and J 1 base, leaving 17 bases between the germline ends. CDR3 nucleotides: TGTGCCAGCATCTCACGGGGAGGCCCTTCCTACGAGCAGTACTTC. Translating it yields CASISRGGPSYEQYF.

Here the CDR3 DNA reads TGTGCCAGCGGCTGGGGAGAGCAGTACTTC. This codes for CASGWGEQYF. The chain couples TRBV28 to TRBJ2-7; no clear D gene. The CDR3 contains 10 residues. Germline CDR1 reads MDHEN; CDR2 reads SYDVKM. V was pared by 8 bases and J by 7 bases, with 9 bases between.

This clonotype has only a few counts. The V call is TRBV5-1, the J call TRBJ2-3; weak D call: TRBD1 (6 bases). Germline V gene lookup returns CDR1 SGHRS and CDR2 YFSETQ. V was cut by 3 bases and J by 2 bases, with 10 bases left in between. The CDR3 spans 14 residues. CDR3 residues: CASSSGHSTDTQYF. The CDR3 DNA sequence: TGCGCCAGCAGCTCGGGACATTCCACAGATACGCAGTATTTT.

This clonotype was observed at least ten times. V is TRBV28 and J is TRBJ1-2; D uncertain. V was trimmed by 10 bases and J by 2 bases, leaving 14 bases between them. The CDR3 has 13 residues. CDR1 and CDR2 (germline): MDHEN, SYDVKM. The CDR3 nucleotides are TGTGCCATCATGGAAAGGGCCAACTATGGCTACACCTTC. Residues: CAIMERANYGYTF.

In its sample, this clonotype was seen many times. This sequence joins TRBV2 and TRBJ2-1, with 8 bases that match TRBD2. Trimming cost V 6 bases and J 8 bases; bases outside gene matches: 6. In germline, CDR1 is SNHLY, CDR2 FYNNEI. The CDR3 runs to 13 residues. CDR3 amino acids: CASSQREFYEQFF. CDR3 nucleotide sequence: TGTGCCAGCAGCCAGCGGGAGTTTTATGAGCAGTTCTTC. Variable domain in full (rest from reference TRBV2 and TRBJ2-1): EPEVTQTPSHQVTQMGQEVILRCVPISNHLYFYWYRQILGQKVEFLVSFYNNEISEKSEIFDDQFSVERPDGSNFTLKIRSTKLEDSAMYFCASSQREFYEQFFGPGTRLTVL.

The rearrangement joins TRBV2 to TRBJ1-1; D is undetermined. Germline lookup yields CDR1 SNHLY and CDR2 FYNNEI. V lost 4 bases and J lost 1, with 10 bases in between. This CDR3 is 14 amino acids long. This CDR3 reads CASSAAGENTEAFF. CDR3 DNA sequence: TGTGCCAGCAGTGCGGCGGGAGAGAACACTGAAGCTTTCTTT.

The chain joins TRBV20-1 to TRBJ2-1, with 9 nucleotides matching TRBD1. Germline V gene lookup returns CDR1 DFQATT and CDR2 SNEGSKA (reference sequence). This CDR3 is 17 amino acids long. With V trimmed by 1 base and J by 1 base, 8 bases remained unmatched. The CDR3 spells CSARGGQGLLSYNEQFF. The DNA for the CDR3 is TGCAGTGCTAGAGGTGGACAGGGGTTGCTTTCCTACAATGAGCAGTTCTTC.

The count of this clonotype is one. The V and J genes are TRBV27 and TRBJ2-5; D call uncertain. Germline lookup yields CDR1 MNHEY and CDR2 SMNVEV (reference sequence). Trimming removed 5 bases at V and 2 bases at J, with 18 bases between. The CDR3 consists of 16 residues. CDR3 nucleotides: TGTGCCAGCAGTCCCCTCAGAGGCGGTGAGCAAGAGACCCAGTACTTC. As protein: CASSPLRGGEQETQYF.

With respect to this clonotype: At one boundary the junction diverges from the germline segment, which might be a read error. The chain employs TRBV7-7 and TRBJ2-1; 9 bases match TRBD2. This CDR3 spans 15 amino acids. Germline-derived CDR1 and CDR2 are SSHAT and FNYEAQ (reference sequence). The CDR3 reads CASSLNGGRANEQFF. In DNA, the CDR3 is TGTGCTAGCAGCTTAAATGGCGGGAGGGCCAATGAGCAGTTCTTC.

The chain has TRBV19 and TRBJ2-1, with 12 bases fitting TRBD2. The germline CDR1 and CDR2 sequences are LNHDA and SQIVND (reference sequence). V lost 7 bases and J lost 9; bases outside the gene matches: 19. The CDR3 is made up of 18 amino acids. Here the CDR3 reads CASTTLPSMTSGSGEQFF. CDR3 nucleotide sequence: TGTGCCAGTACTACCCTACCCTCCATGACTAGCGGGAGTGGTGAGCAGTTCTTC.

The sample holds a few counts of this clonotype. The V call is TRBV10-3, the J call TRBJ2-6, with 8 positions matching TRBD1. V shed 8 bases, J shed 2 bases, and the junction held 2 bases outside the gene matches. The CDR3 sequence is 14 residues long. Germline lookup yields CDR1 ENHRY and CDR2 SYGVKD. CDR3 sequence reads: CAIQQGAGANVLTF. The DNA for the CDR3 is TGTGCCATCCAACAGGGGGCTGGGGCCAACGTCCTGACTTTC.

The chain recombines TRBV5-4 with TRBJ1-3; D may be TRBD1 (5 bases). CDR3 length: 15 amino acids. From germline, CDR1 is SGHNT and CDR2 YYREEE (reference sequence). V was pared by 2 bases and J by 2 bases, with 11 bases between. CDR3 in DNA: TGTGCCAGCAGCTTCGGGTGGGGCCCTGGAAACACCATATATTTT. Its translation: CASSFGWGPGNTIYF.

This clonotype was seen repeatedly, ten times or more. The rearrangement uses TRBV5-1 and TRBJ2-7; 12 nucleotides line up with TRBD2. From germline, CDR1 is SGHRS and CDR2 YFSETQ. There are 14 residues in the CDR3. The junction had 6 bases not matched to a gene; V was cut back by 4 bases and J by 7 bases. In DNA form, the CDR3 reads TGCGCCAGCAGCCTAGCGGGAGGGATCTGGGAGCAGTACTTC. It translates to CASSLAGGIWEQYF.

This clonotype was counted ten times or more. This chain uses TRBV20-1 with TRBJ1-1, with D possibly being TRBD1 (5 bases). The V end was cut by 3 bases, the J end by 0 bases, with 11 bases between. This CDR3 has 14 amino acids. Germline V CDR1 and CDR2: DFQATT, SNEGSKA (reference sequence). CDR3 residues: CSASRRQLNTEAFF. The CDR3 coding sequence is TGCAGTGCTAGTAGGAGACAGCTGAACACTGAAGCTTTCTTT.

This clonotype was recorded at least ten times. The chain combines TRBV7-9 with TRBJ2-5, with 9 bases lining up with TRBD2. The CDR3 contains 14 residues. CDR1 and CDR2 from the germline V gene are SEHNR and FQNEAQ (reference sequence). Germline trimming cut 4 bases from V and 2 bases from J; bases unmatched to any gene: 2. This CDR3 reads CASSWTSVQETQYF. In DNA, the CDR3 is TGTGCCAGCAGCTGGACTAGCGTACAAGAGACCCAGTACTTC.

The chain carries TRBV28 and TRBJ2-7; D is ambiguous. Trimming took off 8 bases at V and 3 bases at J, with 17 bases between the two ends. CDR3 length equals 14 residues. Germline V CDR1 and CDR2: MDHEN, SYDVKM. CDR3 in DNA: TGTGCCAGCTCACCACCGGGCAAATACTACGAGCAGTACTTC. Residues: CASSPPGKYYEQYF.

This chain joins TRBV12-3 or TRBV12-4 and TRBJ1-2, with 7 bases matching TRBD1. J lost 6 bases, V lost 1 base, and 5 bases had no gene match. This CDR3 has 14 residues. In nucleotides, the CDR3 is TGTGCCAGCAGTTTAGGAGACAGGGATAATGGCTACACCTTC. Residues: CASSLGDRDNGYTF.

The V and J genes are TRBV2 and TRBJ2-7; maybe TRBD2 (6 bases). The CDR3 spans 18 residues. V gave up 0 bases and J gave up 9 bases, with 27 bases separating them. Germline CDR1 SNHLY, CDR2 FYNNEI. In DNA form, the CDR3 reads TGTGCCAGCAGTGAAGCATTTGGGGGGAGACCTACTAAATCCGGGCAGTACTTC. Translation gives CASSEAFGGRPTKSGQYF.

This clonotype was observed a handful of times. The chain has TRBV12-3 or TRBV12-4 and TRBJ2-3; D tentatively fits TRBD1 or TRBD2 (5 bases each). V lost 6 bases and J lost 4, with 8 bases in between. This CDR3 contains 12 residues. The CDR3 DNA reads TGTGCCAGCAGCCCGGGGCCAGATACGCAGTATTTT. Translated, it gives CASSPGPDTQYF.

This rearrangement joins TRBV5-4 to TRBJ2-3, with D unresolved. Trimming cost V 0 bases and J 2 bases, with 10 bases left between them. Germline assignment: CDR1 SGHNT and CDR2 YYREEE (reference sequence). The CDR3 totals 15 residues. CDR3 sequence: CASSLDQLNTDTQYF. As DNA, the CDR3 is TGTGCCAGCAGCTTGGATCAGCTAAACACAGATACGCAGTATTTT.

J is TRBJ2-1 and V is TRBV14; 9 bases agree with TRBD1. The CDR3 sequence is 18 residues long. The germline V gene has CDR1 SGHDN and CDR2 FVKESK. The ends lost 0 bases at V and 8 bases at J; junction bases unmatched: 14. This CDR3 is CASSQETYRGRGLDEQFF. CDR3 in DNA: TGTGCCAGCAGCCAAGAGACTTACAGGGGGCGCGGGTTGGATGAGCAGTTCTTC.

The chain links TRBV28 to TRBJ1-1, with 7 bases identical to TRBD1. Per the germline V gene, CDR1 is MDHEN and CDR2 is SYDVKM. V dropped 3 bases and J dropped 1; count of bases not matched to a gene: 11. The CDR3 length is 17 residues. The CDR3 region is CASSFGLPGTENTEAFF. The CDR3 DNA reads TGTGCCAGCAGTTTTGGGTTACCCGGGACAGAGAACACTGAAGCTTTCTTT.

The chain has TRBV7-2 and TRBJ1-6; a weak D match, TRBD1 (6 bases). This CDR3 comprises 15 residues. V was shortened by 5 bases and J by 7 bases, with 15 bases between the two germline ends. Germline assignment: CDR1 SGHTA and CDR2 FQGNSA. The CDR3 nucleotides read TGTGCCAGCAGCGCCCACAGGGTTTGGAATTCACCCCTCCACTTT. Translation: CASSAHRVWNSPLHF.

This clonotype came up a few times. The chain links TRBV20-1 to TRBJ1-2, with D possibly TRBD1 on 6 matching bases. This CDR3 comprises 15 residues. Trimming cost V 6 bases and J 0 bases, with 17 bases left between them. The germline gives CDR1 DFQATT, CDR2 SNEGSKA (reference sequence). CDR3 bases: TGCAGTGCCATCGACAGGCGGGGATCTAACTATGGCTACACCTTC. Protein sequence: CSAIDRRGSNYGYTF.

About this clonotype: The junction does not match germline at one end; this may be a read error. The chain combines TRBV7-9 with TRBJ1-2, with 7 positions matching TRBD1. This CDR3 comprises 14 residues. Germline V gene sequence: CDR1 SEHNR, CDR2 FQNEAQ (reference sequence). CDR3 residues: CASSPAGGNYGYTF. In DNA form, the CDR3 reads TGCGCCAGCAGCCCGGCAGGGGGTAACTATGGCTACACCTTC.